This TCR beta chain was identified during a study of cytomegalovirus exposure and HLA in healthy donors (dated by TCRdb to the late 2010s). Some background on the complete study: In an earlier analysis of 550 to 750 of the donors, 250 to 350 Gb of sequence data and 90 million to 120 million unique TCR beta sequences from some 170 million T cells were reported. An earlier analysis of about 600 of the donors used high-throughput TCR beta sequencing to judge whether each TCR beta V gene segment behaved as functional or pseudogenic. Roughly 300 gigabases of sequencing data and some 85 million unique TCR sequences were included in an early release covering several hundred HLA-typed donors. A later genetic analysis took genome-wide SNP genotypes for 398 of the 666 donors and used that subset as a discovery cohort. Both class I and class II loci were covered by HLA typing, at four-digit resolution. High-throughput TCR immunosequencing, statistical association of individual TCRs with disease status, and machine learning were combined to predict cytomegalovirus infection status. The number of donors typed differed by locus, with about 629-630 for A, B, C, DRB1 and DQB1, 522 for DQA1, 606 for DPA1, and some 450 for DPB1. Along with the roughly 670-subject first cohort, a separate validation cohort of 120 different subjects was used. The study aimed to test whether signatures of past pathogen exposure could be identified by cataloging public T cell receptors. Donor age, sex, ethnicity and CMV serostatus were collected together with the repertoire data. All discovery cohort repertoires had been generated using a single sequencing platform. Rather than using new phenotypic data, the later analysis identified candidate immune exposures from TCR beta sequences and from how often those sequences occurred across donors. Four to six DR-DQ haplotypes were handled as single units for association and clustering because linkage in the cohort was strong. The study profiled the T cell repertoires of hundreds of subjects by immunosequencing and related them to cytomegalovirus serostatus. Of the 300 to 500 genotyped donors, 81% were placed in the genetic ancestry cluster associated with self-reported Caucasian donors. Among almost 400 genotyped donors of the cohort, an average of approximately 240,000 unique TCR beta nucleotide sequences were sequenced per donor, roughly 20% of them non-productive. A later analysis re-analyzed previously published TCR beta repertoires from approximately 700 donors and added high-resolution HLA genotyping to study TCR occurrence patterns. On the study overall, not on this receptor specifically: In vitro tests confirmed that three of the cytomegalovirus-associated TCR beta chains recognize cytomegalovirus antigens. In a later analysis, about 16,000 TCR beta sequences were associated with specific HLA alleles at a false discovery rate of 0.05. Most CMV-associated TCR beta chains appeared to be HLA-restricted in a later analysis, and the HLA associations seemed to be driven largely by CMV exposure. Some IMGT-functional V segments, including TRBV6-2 and TRBV6-3, could not be told apart with the 87-base-pair reads, so those segments were excluded. Linkage disequilibrium might explain the correlated functional status among segregating V segments, but an unknown experimental factor could not be excluded. The sequencing pipeline was judged likely to have produced a cluster of highly shared sequence variants as a technical artifact. Across donors, most TCR sequences were observed very rarely, whereas some public TCRs were present in many individuals. Roughly uniform sequencing depth across donors was assumed in presence/absence analyses, although this assumption may not hold. CMV serostatus was the only immune exposure information available for the cohort. According to a later analysis, parvovirus B19, influenza, CMV and Epstein-Barr virus appeared linked to several top co-occurrence clusters. A further reported finding was that TCR beta sequences accurately predicted the HLA-A and HLA-B alleles for most subjects in the first cohort. The study listed 170 or so TCR beta chains as associated with cytomegalovirus. The authors suggested that the approach could potentially be generalized to other disease states and immunological phenotypes. Because some donors lacked HLA typing at each locus, the association tests relied only on the typed subset. In this cohort, only TCR beta chains were sequenced, and detectable features were limited by the absence of alpha or paired-chain data. In a later analysis, HLA-associated TCR beta chains were found to be more clonally expanded and to have lower generation probabilities than equally common non-associated chains. The classifier was reported to diagnose cytomegalovirus status with high specificity and sensitivity in both the original and validation cohorts. V-gene and J-gene trimming of TCR beta chains was associated with a missense DCLRE1C variant in a later genetic analysis, and the association was replicated in an independent cohort. An earlier analysis of approximately 570 of the donors showed that most TCR beta V segments appeared in productive rearrangements either about 87% or about 30% of the time, which broadly matched IMGT annotations. Assigning TCR associations to individual alleles was difficult when HLA alleles, especially DR and DQ, strongly co-occurred. A later analysis found that TCR association rates varied across HLA loci, with DRB1 alleles showing the most associated TCRs and HLA-C alleles the fewest. According to a later genetic analysis, donors in an Asian-associated ancestry cluster had fewer N-insertions in productive TCRs than the roughly 670-donor mean. Because counts were too low, about 18 rarely observed V segments, including chromosome 9 orphons, were left out of the earlier analysis of some 600 of the donors.

Library method: the immunoSEQ multiplex PCR assay. For the multiplex PCR, a mixture combining 60 forward primers for TCR Vbeta segments and 13 reverse primers for TCR Jbeta segments was used. The CDR3 region of rearranged TCR beta genes was amplified from genomic DNA by a multiplex PCR assay. Amplified TCR beta libraries were sequenced as 87-base-pair reads on the Illumina HiSeq System. On the authors' methods: Across the 666 repertoires, a later analysis counted roughly 84 million unique TCR beta chains, around 10 million of which were shared by at least two donors. Raw reads were error-corrected and collapsed into unique sequences with a nearest-neighbor algorithm that merged closely related sequences to remove PCR and sequencing errors. CDR3 sequences were aligned to IMGT reference sequences to assign V, D and J gene segments. For a sequence to be retained, a match of at least six nucleotides to both a V gene segment and a J gene segment was required. A rearrangement was called productive if the CDR3 had no stop codons and remained in frame with V and J, and every other rearrangement was called non-productive. CDR3 was defined by IMGT convention, running from the second conserved V-encoded cysteine to the conserved J-encoded phenylalanine. The earlier analysis of fewer than 700 of the donors excluded sequences that lacked an unambiguous match to a single V gene segment. An earlier analysis of several hundred of the donors classified V segments as functional when productive rearrangements were above 56.7% and as segregating when the standard deviation between donors was above 5%. A statistical classification framework was built for diagnosing cytomegalovirus status from the catalog of TCR beta chain sequences. V and J gene assignment, in a later analysis, came from comparing TCR nucleotide sequences with IMGT/GENE-DB human TR gene sequences. A later analysis assigned CDR3 sequences and most-parsimonious VDJ recombination scenarios with the TCRdist pipeline. A later analysis defined each TCR beta chain by its CDR3 amino acid sequence plus V-gene family, and excluded reads lacking a unique V-gene family. A later analysis removed 592 highly shared, low-generation-probability nucleotide sequences to deal with suspected cross-contamination and a sequencing artifact. A later analysis calculated a clonal expansion index for each public chain from normalized within-repertoire ranks of inferred template counts. A later analysis computed generation probabilities with a VDJ recombination model fitted to out-of-frame rearrangements, and checked the results against IGoR. Hypergeometric tests were used in a later analysis to score TCR-TCR, TCR-HLA and TCR-CMV co-occurrence, with a repertoire-size bias correction applied to the TCR pairs. In a later analysis, false discovery rates were estimated by permuting HLA or CMV assignments 20 times. A later analysis grouped co-occurring TCRs with DBSCAN, adding TCRdist sequence similarity when clustering within HLA-allele-positive subsets. Repertoires with fewer than 30,000 or more than 120,000 public chains were left out of co-occurrence clustering, as were four to six repertoires with anomalous nucleotide sharing. Drawn from immuneACCESS, this table holds only the in-frame rearrangements with V and J called that TCRdb kept. Clones are partly lost; checked studies trace under half to an unresolved V gene and leave the rest unexplained. The V and J calls and the clone size are those of that table, but D and trimming were determined from the DNA. The sample table records approximately 170,000 clones; 60% to 85% of these occur just once. In total, the top ten clones hold more than 6% of the sample.

The cohort was made up of 650 to 700 healthy bone marrow donors. All cohort members were sampled while nominally healthy, although unrecorded immune exposures were likely present. The donor was CMV seropositive and was included in the group of 289 seropositive cohort members. A peripheral blood sample was collected from each donor, and TCR beta sequencing was performed on peripheral blood mononuclear cells. The Qiagen DNeasy Blood Extraction Kit was used to extract genomic DNA from the blood cell samples. On this clone: Its cognate antigen has yet to be identified. Nothing much larger sits one base from this clone, and base qualities are not available.

The germline V gene specifies MNHNS as CDR1 and SASEGT as CDR2. The CDR3 goes from the cysteine to the phenylalanine over 12 residues. The only DNA kept is the CDR3, 36 bases in frame from the first base. Trimming removed 2 bases from V and 9 bases from J; the gene matches leave 4 bases unexplained. The receptor chain draws on TRBV6-1 and TRBJ2-7, and 7 bases in between align with TRBD1. The specimen sequenced was PBMCs. The sequence was collected from a woman aged 40 to 55 in good health and CMV-seropositive. The nucleotide sequence reads as follows: TGTGCCAGCAGTGAATCGGCAGGGGGGCAGTACTTC. The resulting protein is CASSESAGGQYF.